A single sample is the source of the 20 T cell receptor beta chains below, sequenced in a study of CD8 T cells in Susac syndrome. An amount of RNA that ranged from about 0.45 to 1 ug was reverse transcribed with random hexamers. MiXCR, run by TCRdb on the immunoSEQ multiplex PCR reads, gives a single entry per CDR3 protein. Altogether 200,000 to 250,000 distinct CDR3 sequences are present, 95% being singletons, with the ten largest covering 0.085% to 0.1%. Specimen: CD4+ T cells from PBMCs. The receptors stem from a human donor with multiple sclerosis.

J is TRBJ2-1 and V is TRBV30, with TRBD2 matching 7 bases. J lost 7 bases, V lost 2 bases, and 11 bases had no gene match. CDR3 length: 15 amino acids. From germline, CDR1 is GTSNPN and CDR2 SVGIG (reference sequence). CDR3 sequence: CAWSRRSGSTNEQFF. The CDR3 DNA sequence: TGTGCCTGGAGTCGCCGTAGCGGGTCTACAAATGAGCAGTTCTTC.

This chain links TRBV3-1 with TRBJ2-5; 7 bases are shared with TRBD1. The V gene end was trimmed by 2 bases and the J gene end by 8 bases; junction bases not matched to a gene: 5. The CDR3 is 13 residues long. Looked up from germline, CDR1 is LGHDT and CDR2 is YNNKEL (reference sequence). The DNA for the CDR3 is TGTGCCAGCAGCCAACTAGCAGGGGGTACCCAGTACTTC. This codes for CASSQLAGGTQYF.

The rearrangement links TRBV20-1 to TRBJ2-1; D is uncertain. V dropped 3 bases and J dropped 7 bases, with 4 bases sitting between them. Per germline, CDR1 DFQATT and CDR2 SNEGSKA (reference sequence). The CDR3 has 10 residues. CDR3 coding DNA: TGCAGTGCTAGCATAAATGAGCAGTTCTTC. Amino acid sequence: CSASINEQFF.

This chain connects TRBV12-3 or TRBV12-4 to TRBJ2-1, with D perhaps TRBD2 (6 bases). The CDR3 has 15 residues. The germline V and J ends were trimmed by 8 bases and 1 base, with 15 bases remaining between them. CDR3 nucleotide sequence: TGTGCCAGCCTTCCGGTCGGGGGATCCTACAATGAGCAGTTCTTC. Translated: CASLPVGGSYNEQFF.

The chain links TRBV29-1 to TRBJ1-1, with D hard to call. Looked up from germline, CDR1 is SQVTM and CDR2 is ANQGSEA. The CDR3 sequence is 11 residues long. V dropped 1 base and J dropped 11 bases, with 11 bases sitting between them. The CDR3 sequence is CSVEATARAFF. The CDR3 region has the DNA TGCAGCGTTGAAGCTACTGCAAGGGCTTTCTTT.

This chain connects TRBV20-1 to TRBJ2-5; 10 bases align to TRBD1. The CDR3 covers 14 residues. Germline V gene data show CDR1 as DFQATT and CDR2 as SNEGSKA (reference sequence). V dropped 5 bases and J dropped 5; count of bases not matched to a gene: 8. The CDR3 DNA reads as TGCAGTGCTCCTCGGGACAGGGGTTTGGAGACCCAGTACTTC. It yields the protein CSAPRDRGLETQYF.

This clonotype was found once. The rearrangement uses TRBV7-9 and TRBJ2-7; 7 bases are shared with TRBD2. The V and J ends lost 5 bases and 3 bases, in that order; junction bases with no gene match: 10. Germline V gene data show CDR1 as SEHNR and CDR2 as FQNEAQ (reference sequence). The length of the CDR3 is 15 residues. The CDR3 coding sequence is TGTGCCAGCAGCCGTGGGGCTAGCGGTATCTACGAGCAGTACTTC. It specifies CASSRGASGIYEQYF. The full variable domain, completed using reference TRBV7-9 and TRBJ2-7, is DTGVSQNPRHKITKRGQNVTFRCDPISEHNRLYWYRQTLGQGPEFLTYFQNEAQLEKSRLLSDRFSAERPKGSFSTLEIQRTEQGDSAMYLCASSRGASGIYEQYFGPGTRLTVT.

CDR3 bases: TGCGCCAGCAGCTTGGTTGGGTCAGCGGAGACCCAGTACTTC. It encodes CASSLVGSAETQYF. The V call is TRBV5-1, the J call TRBJ2-5; no firm D call. Germline V gene sequence: CDR1 SGHRS, CDR2 YFSETQ. The V gene lost 0 bases and the J gene lost 5 bases, with 11 bases spanning the gap. CDR3 length: 14 amino acids.

The chain combines TRBV6-1 with TRBJ2-7, with 13 bases fitting TRBD2. V shed 5 bases and J 7 bases; nucleotides not matched to a gene: 11. Germline V gene lookup returns CDR1 MNHNS and CDR2 SASEGT. The CDR3 totals 16 residues. CDR3 in DNA: TGTGCCAGCAGTACACTAGCGGGAGGGGCGCGGAGAGAGCAGTACTTC. The encoded protein is CASSTLAGGARREQYF.

The genes are TRBV15 and TRBJ1-5; tentatively, D is TRBD1 (5 bases). V lost 0 bases and J 5 bases, leaving 11 bases between the germline ends. The CDR3 runs to 15 residues. From germline, CDR1 is LNHNV and CDR2 YYDKDF (reference sequence). CDR3 loop: CATSRDLGGYQPQHF. The CDR3 DNA reads as TGTGCCACCAGCAGAGATTTGGGGGGGTATCAGCCCCAGCATTTT.

CDR3 loop: CARTGGWSNQPQHF. As DNA, the CDR3 is TGCGCCAGGACGGGGGGTTGGAGCAATCAGCCCCAGCATTTT. This chain uses TRBV23-1 with TRBJ1-5; tentative D call: TRBD1 (5 bases). TRBV23-1 is treated as an ORF (open reading frame) with a function not yet certain. The CDR3 consists of 14 residues. V dropped 9 bases and J dropped 1 base, with 13 bases sitting between them.

This chain uses TRBV20-1 with TRBJ1-1, with D perhaps TRBD1 (6 bases). The CDR3 runs to 14 residues. V lost 5 bases and J lost 4, with 17 bases in between. Per germline, CDR1 DFQATT and CDR2 SNEGSKA (reference sequence). CDR3 residues: CSAWPTGFFTEAFF. CDR3 nucleotides: TGCAGTGCTTGGCCCACAGGGTTTTTCACTGAAGCTTTCTTT.

V usage is TRBV29-1 and J usage is TRBJ1-1; D remains ambiguous. This CDR3 has 13 amino acids. From germline, CDR1 is SQVTM and CDR2 ANQGSEA. V gave up 5 bases and J gave up 3 bases, with 13 bases separating them. Written as DNA, the CDR3 is TGCAGCGTTCCCCGGGGTGGGGACACTGAAGCTTTCTTT. Translated: CSVPRGGDTEAFF.

The chain combines TRBV20-1 with TRBJ1-4; no clear D gene. The CDR3 has 13 amino acids. Trimming left V 4 bases short and J 13 bases short, with 19 bases between. Germline CDR1 DFQATT, CDR2 SNEGSKA (reference sequence). The CDR3 nucleotides are TGCAGTGCTATCCCCTCCCAACGACCAGGACTGTTTTTT. This translates into CSAIPSQRPGLFF.

V and J are TRBV9 and TRBJ1-1; D unresolved. Looked up from germline, CDR1 is SGDLS and CDR2 is YYNGEE. This CDR3 has 15 amino acids. Trimming left V 0 bases short and J 0 bases short, with 9 bases between. The CDR3: CASSVDSSMNTEAFF. Here the CDR3 DNA reads TGTGCCAGCAGCGTAGACTCCTCCATGAACACTGAAGCTTTCTTT.

V is TRBV15 and J is TRBJ2-1, with 9 positions matching TRBD1. The ends lost 3 bases at V and 7 bases at J; junction bases unmatched: 4. The CDR3 length is 14 residues. Germline V gives CDR1 LNHNV, CDR2 YYDKDF (reference sequence). The CDR3, as DNA: TGTGCCACCAGCAGGGGACAGGGAAGGAATGAGCAGTTCTTC. This translates into CATSRGQGRNEQFF.

J is TRBJ2-3 and V is TRBV18, with D unresolved. V dropped 0 bases and J dropped 4 bases, with 8 bases sitting between them. Germline CDR1 and CDR2: KGHSH and LQKENI. The CDR3 spans 14 residues. The DNA for the CDR3 is TGTGCCAGCTCACCACCGGGCCTCGCAGATACGCAGTATTTT. Translation: CASSPPGLADTQYF. Combining the CDR3 with reference TRBV18 and TRBJ2-3 gives the whole variable domain NAGVMQNPRHLVRRRGQEARLRCSPMKGHSHVYWYRQLPEEGLKFMVYLQKENIIDESGMPKERFSAEFPKEGPSILRIQQVVRGDSAAYFCASSPPGLADTQYFGPGTRLTVL.

The V gene is TRBV20-1, the J gene TRBJ2-3; tentatively, D is TRBD2 (5 bases). The length of the CDR3 is 13 residues. Germline CDR1 is DFQATT and CDR2 is SNEGSKA (reference sequence). V lost 4 bases and J lost 1, with 9 bases in between. DNA of the CDR3: TGCAGTGCTAAGACCGGGGGCACAGATACGCAGTATTTT. The encoded protein is CSAKTGGTDTQYF.

The chain is built from TRBV3-1 and TRBJ2-7; no definite D call. Germline values: CDR1 LGHDT, CDR2 YNNKEL (reference sequence). The CDR3 runs to 14 residues. V lost 0 bases and J lost 0, with 6 bases in between. The CDR3 sequence: CASSQDPASYEQYF. As DNA, the CDR3 is TGTGCCAGCAGCCAAGATCCGGCCTCCTACGAGCAGTACTTC.

J is TRBJ2-7 and V is TRBV20-1; D is perhaps TRBD1 (5 bases). The germline V and J ends were trimmed by 6 bases and 6 bases, with 12 bases remaining between them. Germline CDR1 and CDR2: DFQATT and SNEGSKA (reference sequence). The CDR3 totals 11 residues. The CDR3 protein is CSASLGREQYF. CDR3 DNA: TGCAGTGCGAGTCTGGGGCGCGAGCAGTACTTC.